Presented here are 3 T cell receptor beta chains from one specimen sequenced in a study of blood T cell repertoires in COVID-19. The repertoire was sequenced with immunoSEQ multiplex PCR; TCRdb's copy has only in-frame clones and lacks some. The table has about 240,000 clones, about four fifths seen once; the top ten hold approximately 9.6%. The sample taken for sequencing was peripheral blood. All receptors come from a woman over 75 with acute or convalescent COVID-19.

The chain joins TRBV6-1 to TRBJ1-1; tentative D call: TRBD1 (5 bases). Germline loops: CDR1 MNHNS, CDR2 SASEGT. Deletions cut 2 bases from V and 0 bases from J, with 7 bases between. The CDR3 extends over 14 amino acids. The CDR3 sequence: CASSEQDMNTEAFF. The CDR3, as DNA: TGTGCCAGCAGTGAACAGGACATGAACACTGAAGCTTTCTTT.

This clone turned up a few times. V and J are TRBV10-3 and TRBJ2-7; 9 bases align to TRBD1. Per the germline V gene, CDR1 is ENHRY and CDR2 is SYGVKD. The CDR3 sequence is 15 residues long. V was pared by 0 bases and J by 3 bases, with 3 bases of the junction left unmatched. CDR3 sequence reads: CAISESGTGNYEQYF. In DNA, the CDR3 is TGTGCCATCAGTGAGTCGGGGACAGGGAACTACGAGCAGTACTTC.

This chain uses TRBV5-4 with TRBJ1-1, with a tentative D call TRBD1 (6 bases). Germline V gives CDR1 SGHNT, CDR2 YYREEE (reference sequence). The CDR3 sequence is 15 residues long. Between the trimmed V and J ends, which lost 3 bases and 1 base, there was a span of 13 bases. Here the CDR3 DNA reads TGTGCCAGCAGCTCCGTACAGGGTCGGAACACTGAAGCTTTCTTT. Amino acid sequence: CASSSVQGRNTEAFF.